This entry is about one TCR beta chain. The entry originates in a study of glioma-infiltrating T cells after dendritic cell vaccination. Germline loops: CDR1 MNHNS, CDR2 SASEGT. This CDR3 region has 15 residues. Trimming stripped 8 bases from V and 3 bases from J, with 16 bases between. The immunoSEQ assay amplified TCRB CDR3 from up to roughly 2 ug DNA. The PCR used 60 V beta and 13 J beta primers. Clones were sequenced by immunoSEQ multiplex PCR, and TCRdb holds only the in-frame ones, with some missing. This sample has about 64,000 clones, with approximately 78% found just once. This receptor was taken from a human donor with glioblastoma. The chain uses TRBV6-1 and TRBJ2-2, with D perhaps matching TRBD1 (5 bases). The sequencing here drew on blood, taken before dendritic cell vaccination. The CDR3 spells CASPAYIGDTGELFF. CDR3 DNA sequence: TGTGCCAGCCCGGCCTACATAGGGGACACCGGGGAGCTGTTTTTT.